Here is one TCR beta chain with its context. No cognate antigen has been identified for it. No base-level quality is on record; no much larger clone is a single base apart. According to the germline V gene (reference sequence), CDR1 reads LNHDA and CDR2 reads SQIVND. Trimming costs V 3 bases and J 8 bases, and their ends lie 13 bases apart. The CDR3 contains 13 residues, cysteine and phenylalanine counted. Just the 39-base CDR3 DNA is kept, in frame starting at base 1. The immunoSEQ Assay, a bias-controlled multiplex PCR, was used to amplify TCRbeta CDR3 regions from genomic DNA. The paper's data handling went like this. The number of nucleated cells in each sample was estimated by amplification of reference gene primers within the assay. Sequence reads were collapsed and filtered to measure the absolute abundance of every unique TCRbeta CDR3 rearrangement. For each sample, productive Simpson clonality was calculated as the square root of Simpson's diversity index over productive rearrangements. The table comes from immuneACCESS by way of TCRdb, which keeps in-frame sequences with V and J called. Part of the clones is missing from these tables; in studies checked, under half for an unresolved V gene and the rest for unknown reasons. For V, J and clone size, that table is used; D and trimming come from the DNA. Here the sample has about 90,000 clones; 90% occur a single time. The top ten constitute about 5.2% of the sample.

This sample was taken from a study of blood T cell repertoires in COVID-19 (dated by TCRdb to the early 2020s). Regarding the study in general: Collaborator samples came from the United States, Italy and Spain and covered acute and convalescent phases of COVID-19. The prospective study material was composed of cDNA or gDNA derived from T cells, B-cell-depleted T cells, or PBMCs. Subjects who had been exposed to COVID-19, were actively infected with it, or had recovered from it provided the deeply sampled blood TCRbeta repertoires that made up the dataset. The repertoires were released in a freely available public database intended as a resource for research on the immune response to SARS-CoV-2. The samples were drawn from the first 160 participants of the ongoing ImmuneRACE study and from 1,254 subjects provided by 6 global collaborators. A de-identified subject ID, COVID-19 status, age in years and sex were almost always included in the sample metadata. Where HLA class I and class II types were available, the types were taken from metadata supplied by the sample provider, not from assay-based typing. What the work shows at the level of the full study, not this receptor alone: How much clinical and demographic metadata was included differed by source and by participant, and the metadata was provided uncurated.

Whole blood was collected in K2EDTA tubes by collaborating institutions according to the institutions' own protocols. For TCRbeta analysis, collaborators shipped samples in one of three forms: frozen whole blood, isolated PBMCs, or DNA extracted from either of those sample types. Sequencing input: peripheral blood. The chain couples TRBV19 to TRBJ1-2, and the D gene may be TRBD1, 5 bases matching. The clonotype was recovered from a middle-aged man with acute or convalescent COVID-19. In nucleotide form, the sequence is TGTGCCAGTAGTATGGCCAGGGTCAGCGGCTACACCTTC. Translated, this is CASSMARVSGYTF.